The present T cell receptor beta chain was sequenced within a study of blood T cell repertoires in COVID-19. Study context: Acute-phase and convalescent COVID-19 samples originated in the United States, Italy and Spain. In each case, the material was cDNA or gDNA derived from T cells, B-cell-depleted T cells, or PBMCs.

This clone showed up just once. As processed by the authors: Amplification from reference gene primers served as the basis for estimated nucleated cell counts. Clones were sequenced by immunoSEQ multiplex PCR, and TCRdb holds only the in-frame ones, with some missing. D and trimming were read from the DNA, whereas the V and J calls and clone size are those reported in that table. The sample records around 270,000 clones, around 83% being singletons. Sequenced input: peripheral blood. The sequence was obtained from a woman in her thirties or forties who had recovered from COVID-19.

The DNA of the CDR3 is TGCGCCAGCAGCTTGGCCGGGACAGGGAAGGGGCAAGAGACCCAGTACTTC. Translation: CASSLAGTGKGQETQYF. The rearrangement uses TRBV5-1 and TRBJ2-5; the match to TRBD1 covers 9 bases. V lost 0 bases and J lost 2; bases outside the gene matches: 8. The CDR3 runs to 17 residues. In germline, CDR1 is SGHRS, CDR2 YFSETQ.